Listed here are 22 T cell receptor beta chains from one sample, sequenced in a study of T cells in Graves' hyperthyroidism and ophthalmopathy. RNA transcripts were the template for amplifying TCR beta CDR3 regions. Primed by the HTBI set, a first-round RT-PCR was run on the TCR CDR3. TCRdb ran MiXCR on the multiplex PCR reads and lists one entry per CDR3 protein. The sample records approximately 600,000 distinct CDR3 sequences, about 15% being singletons. Sequenced input: blood. All receptors derive from a young woman with Graves' hyperthyroidism that later progressed to Graves' ophthalmopathy.

This clonotype was recorded at least ten times. The genes are TRBV28 and TRBJ1-2, with D perhaps matching TRBD1 (6 bases). Trimming took 5 bases from V and 0 from J, leaving 19 bases between them. The germline CDR1 and CDR2 sequences are MDHEN and SYDVKM. This CDR3 has 17 residues. CDR3 loop: CASSPGDEPLSNYGYTF. DNA for the CDR3: TGTGCCAGCAGTCCAGGGGATGAGCCACTATCTAACTATGGCTACACCTTC.

The chain has TRBV5-1 and TRBJ2-1, with D hard to call. The ends were cut back, 3 bases at V and 0 bases at J, with 13 bases in the middle. This CDR3 has 16 residues. CDR1 and CDR2 (germline): SGHRS, YFSETQ. The CDR3 DNA is TGCGCCAGCAGCTCTAAGGGTTGGAGCTCCTACAATGAGCAGTTCTTC. This codes for CASSSKGWSSYNEQFF.

This clonotype showed up just a few times. V usage is TRBV19 and J usage is TRBJ2-7; 8 bases are shared with TRBD1. The germline gives CDR1 LNHDA, CDR2 SQIVND (reference sequence). Trimming at V came to 3 bases and at J to 3 bases, leaving 13 bases not matched to a gene. The CDR3 totals 17 residues. Here the CDR3 reads CASSIGLGWDRFYEQYF. DNA for the CDR3: TGTGCCAGTAGTATTGGCTTAGGGTGGGACAGGTTCTACGAGCAGTACTTC.

This clonotype came up many times. The junction differs from germline at one of its ends, possibly a read error. This rearrangement joins TRBV9 to TRBJ2-2; 9 nucleotides align to TRBD2. The CDR3 contains 16 residues. Germline V gene data show CDR1 as SGDLS and CDR2 as YYNGEE. The CDR3 nucleotides are TGTGCCAGCAGCGTTGCGGGAGGGCCGAAGACCGGGGAGCTGTTTTTT. As protein: CASSVAGGPKTGELFF.

This clonotype has ten or more counts. V gene TRBV3-1 combines with J gene TRBJ2-1; 14 nucleotides agree with TRBD2. Trimming cost V 4 bases and J 9 bases; bases outside gene matches: 5. Per the germline V gene, CDR1 is LGHDT and CDR2 is YNNKEL (reference sequence). The CDR3 extends over 15 amino acids. Here the CDR3 DNA reads TGTGCCAGCAGCCGGGGACTAGCGGGAGCGGGTGAGCAGTTCTTC. Its protein product is CASSRGLAGAGEQFF.

On this clonotype itself: A read error may be the cause here, since a much bigger clone is one base away. The chain links TRBV12-3 or TRBV12-4 to TRBJ2-1; 10 positions match TRBD1. The CDR3 covers 13 residues. The CDR3 bases are TGTGACAGCTCACCCCTGGACAGGGGGGAGCAGTTCTTC. Its protein product is CDSSPLDRGEQFF.

In this sample, this clonotype turned up a few times. V usage is TRBV6-1 and J usage is TRBJ2-6, with D unresolved. This CDR3 is 18 amino acids long. Germline CDR1 reads MNHNS; CDR2 reads SASEGT. Between the trimmed V and J ends, which lost 2 bases and 0 bases, there was a span of 14 bases. CDR3 DNA sequence: TGTGCCAGCAGTGAAAAGGGCCGGTGGAACTCTGGGGCCAACGTCCTGACTTTC. Its translation is CASSEKGRWNSGANVLTF.

The table lists this clonotype with many counts. The chain couples TRBV25-1 to TRBJ2-7; 9 bases are a match to TRBD1. The CDR3 length is 15 residues. V lost 2 bases, J lost 5 bases, and 7 bases stayed unmatched. The germline V gene has CDR1 MGHDK and CDR2 SYGVNS. The CDR3 DNA sequence: TGTGCCAGCAGTGAACTAAGGACAGGGGCCCACGAGCAGTACTTC. This translates into CASSELRTGAHEQYF.

Note on this clonotype: A read error may be the cause here, since a much bigger clone is one base away. The rearrangement links TRBV20-1 to TRBJ2-5; 8 nucleotides agree with TRBD1. Germline assignment: CDR1 DFQATT and CDR2 SNEGSKA (reference sequence). The junction had 6 bases not matched to a gene; V was cut back by 3 bases and J by 9 bases. This CDR3 comprises 12 residues. CDR3 in amino acids: CSASKQGEAQYF. The CDR3 nucleotides are TGCAGTGCTAGTAAACAGGGGGAGGCCCAGTACTTC.

At least ten counts were recorded for this clonotype. The V gene is TRBV11-3, the J gene TRBJ2-7, with 8 positions matching TRBD2. This CDR3 spans 13 amino acids. Germline V gene lookup returns CDR1 SGHNT and CDR2 YENEEA. Losses at the gene ends were 5 bases for V and 7 bases for J; bases not matched to a gene: 7. The CDR3 is CASSSGTSGEQYF. The CDR3, as DNA: TGTGCCAGCAGCAGCGGGACTAGTGGGGAGCAGTACTTC.

This clonotype appeared many times. The chain couples TRBV5-6 to TRBJ2-7, with D hard to call. V dropped 2 bases and J dropped 4 bases, with 10 bases sitting between them. CDR1 is SGHDT, CDR2 YYEEEE, per germline. This CDR3 is built from 13 residues. CDR3 sequence: CASSFPGSYEQYF. The CDR3 DNA sequence: TGTGCCAGCAGCTTCCCCGGCTCTTACGAGCAGTACTTC.

This chain connects TRBV6-1 to TRBJ1-2; 9 positions match TRBD1. The CDR3 has 14 residues. CDR1 is MNHNS, CDR2 SASEGT, per germline. Trimming cost V 8 bases and J 7 bases; bases outside gene matches: 11. The CDR3 loop reads CASPWVQGAFGYTF. The CDR3 coding sequence is TGTGCCAGCCCCTGGGTACAGGGGGCCTTTGGCTACACCTTC.

The chain links TRBV12-3 or TRBV12-4 to TRBJ2-1, with 10 nucleotides matching TRBD2. CDR3 length: 16 residues. The J segment lost 5 bases and the V segment lost 3 bases, leaving 7 bases of the junction unmatched. In DNA, the CDR3 is TGTGCCAGCAGTTTCAGGACTAGCGGAGTAGACAATGAGCAGTTCTTC. Residues: CASSFRTSGVDNEQFF.

This chain connects TRBV19 to TRBJ2-2; TRBD2 matches 15 bases. CDR1 is LNHDA, CDR2 SQIVND, per germline (reference sequence). This CDR3 has 16 residues. J lost 6 bases, V lost 5 bases, and 4 bases had no gene match. For the CDR3, the DNA is TGTGCCAGTAGTCCGGGACTAGCGGGAGGCCCCGGGGAGCTGTTTTTT. Its protein is CASSPGLAGGPGELFF.

This clonotype was counted many times. The chain carries TRBV12-3 or TRBV12-4 and TRBJ1-6; D remains ambiguous. This CDR3 is built from 18 residues. V was trimmed by 1 base and J by 0 bases, leaving 13 bases between them. CDR3 sequence reads: CASSLGGVGVSYNSPLHF. The CDR3 nucleotides are TGTGCCAGCAGTTTAGGGGGAGTTGGGGTCTCCTATAATTCACCCCTCCACTTT.

This clonotype has a count of ten or more. The V call is TRBV2, the J call TRBJ1-5; D is unclear. Per the germline V gene, CDR1 is SNHLY and CDR2 is FYNNEI. Trimming left V 10 bases short and J 0 bases short, with 25 bases between. The CDR3 covers 18 residues. This chain's CDR3 is CATHPKASRAHSNQPQHF. CDR3 DNA: TGTGCCACCCACCCAAAGGCTTCTCGGGCCCATAGCAATCAGCCCCAGCATTTT.

The table lists this clonotype with many counts. V gene TRBV6-5 combines with J gene TRBJ2-7; no clear D. V was shortened by 0 bases and J by 0 bases, with 12 bases between the two germline ends. The CDR3 is 16 residues long. Germline V gene data show CDR1 as MNHEY and CDR2 as SVGAGI. CDR3 sequence (DNA): TGTGCCAGCAGTTACTCGCAGACGACCACCTCCTACGAGCAGTACTTC. Encoded protein: CASSYSQTTTSYEQYF.

This clonotype was counted many times. The gene calls are TRBV24-1 and TRBJ1-2; the D is unclear. The CDR3 sequence is 12 residues long. CDR1 and CDR2 from the germline V gene are KGHDR and SFDVKD. The ends were cut back, 1 base at V and 2 bases at J, with 1 base in the middle. CDR3 sequence reads: CATSDFNYGYTF. The CDR3 coding sequence is TGTGCCACCAGTGATTTCAACTATGGCTACACCTTC.

This clonotype came up a few times. The chain recombines TRBV4-3 with TRBJ1-3; D possibly corresponds to TRBD1 (5 bases). There are 17 residues in the CDR3. The V end lost 4 bases, the J end lost 3 bases, and 19 bases lay between the germline ends. Germline CDR1 reads LGHNA; CDR2 reads YSLEER. CDR3 bases: TGCGCCAGCAGCCGGGGGGGATTAGTTGAGAGTGGAAACACCATATATTTT. Translation gives CASSRGGLVESGNTIYF.

This chain links TRBV6-1 with TRBJ2-7, with D tentatively TRBD1 or TRBD2 (5 bases each). CDR1 is MNHNS and CDR2 is SASEGT in the germline V gene. This CDR3 is built from 15 residues. V was pared by 5 bases and J by 1 base, with 15 bases between. The CDR3 protein is CASSSRDHRSYEQYF. As DNA, the CDR3 is TGTGCCAGCAGTTCTCGGGACCACAGGTCCTACGAGCAGTACTTC.

There are many counts of this clonotype. The V and J genes are TRBV5-5 and TRBJ2-1, with no clear D. The germline V and J ends were trimmed by 3 bases and 8 bases, with 12 bases remaining between them. Looked up from germline, CDR1 is SGHKS and CDR2 is YYEKEE (reference sequence). This CDR3 is 13 amino acids long. CDR3 DNA: TGTGCCAGCAGCTCATACACCAGCGATGAGCAGTTCTTC. Its protein product is CASSSYTSDEQFF.

This clonotype was observed many times. The gene calls are TRBV10-3 and TRBJ2-1; 10 bases map to TRBD2. The CDR3 is 18 amino acids. Germline assignment: CDR1 ENHRY and CDR2 SYGVKD. J lost 2 bases, V lost 0 bases, and 7 bases had no gene match. As DNA, the CDR3 is TGTGCCATCAGTGAGTCAAGCGGGAGGGCAAGTACCTACAATGAGCAGTTCTTC. Translation: CAISESSGRASTYNEQFF.